These T cell receptor beta chains were read from a single sample in a study of Graves' ophthalmopathy and Graves' hyperthyroidism. TCRdb fed the multiplex PCR reads into MiXCR, producing one record per CDR3 protein. The table lists around 660,000 distinct CDR3 sequences, about two fifths of them singletons. The sample was peripheral blood. Receptor source: an adult man with Graves' ophthalmopathy. The CDR3 runs from the conserved cysteine through the conserved F or W. A D gene is named only where the DNA matches it firmly. Only some rows state a clone size, as once, few, many or a class for expanded clones.

>TRBJ2-2|TRBD1|-|TRBV25-1
TGTGCCAGCAGTCCGGACAGGGACCTGCCGTACGCCGGGGAGCTGTTTTTT
CASSPDRDLPYAGELFF
>TRBJ1-4|-|many|TRBV2
TGTGCCATGGGCGTTTCCACTAATGAAAAACTGTTTTTT
CAMGVSTNEKLFF
>TRBJ1-1|-|few|TRBV14
TGTGCCAGCAGCCAAAGGCGGGGCGGGGGAGGGGCTGAAGCTTTCTTT
CASSQRRGGGGAEAFF
>TRBJ1-1|-|many|TRBV12-3/TRBV12-4
TGTGCCAGCAGCCCCATCCTTCGGGGGGAAGACACTGAAGCTTTCTTT
CASSPILRGEDTEAFF
>TRBJ2-2|TRBD1|few|TRBV5-6
TGTGCCAGCAGCTCCCTCCCCGGGACAGGGGGCACCGGGGAGCTGTTTTTT
CASSSLPGTGGTGELFF
>TRBJ2-7|-|many|TRBV7-6
TGTGCCAGCAGCTTAGCGTCGGCCAGGGGAAACGAGCAGTACTTC
CASSLASARGNEQYF
>TRBJ2-7|TRBD2|-|TRBV20-1
TGCAGTGCTAGGGGAATAGCGGGGGACCCCTACGAGCAGTACTTC
CSARGIAGDPYEQYF
>TRBJ1-1|-|-|TRBV2
TGTGCCAGCAGTCATTACAATCAGAACACTGAAGCTTTCTTT
CASSHYNQNTEAFF
>TRBJ1-5|TRBD1|-|TRBV12-3/TRBV12-4
TGTGCCAGCATGACCAGTATACAGGGGGCGGAACAGCCCCAGCATTTT
CASMTSIQGAEQPQHF
>TRBJ1-5|-|-|TRBV2
TGTGCCAGCAGCTCCAGGGGCGGTGTTGCTTATAGCAATCAGCCCCAGCATTTT
CASSSRGGVAYSNQPQHF
>TRBJ1-6|TRBD1|many|TRBV12-5
TGTGCTAGTGCCCTGGGACAGGGGGCAACCGCCCTCCACTTT
CASALGQGATALHF
>TRBJ2-5|-|few|TRBV10-2
TGCGCCAGCAGTGGGCGGGACGTCCAAGAGACCCAGTACTTC
CASSGRDVQETQYF
>TRBJ2-5|-|-|TRBV29-1
TGCAGCACGATGACTGGGGGGCTTGGAGAGACCCAGTACTTC
CSTMTGGLGETQYF